The subject of this entry is one T cell receptor (beta chain). This table comes from immunoSEQ multiplex PCR, and its TCRdb copy is limited to in-frame clones, with some not included. The sample records some 520,000 clones, roughly 89% being singletons. The sample belongs to a study of blood T cell repertoires in COVID-19. As for the study in general: Italy, Spain and the United States were the sources of the convalescent and acute COVID-19 samples.

Germline-derived CDR1 and CDR2 are SGHNT and YYREEE (reference sequence). The CDR3 covers 15 residues. Trimming cost V 4 bases and J 1 base, with 13 bases left between them. Seattle-derived patients entered the study during active infection and were followed longitudinally. V usage is TRBV5-4 and J usage is TRBJ2-3, with a tentative D call TRBD1 (6 bases). The receptor comes from a man between 18 and 29 years old with COVID-19, enrolled during active disease. The sequenced material came from peripheral blood. For the CDR3, the DNA is TGTGCCAGCAGCACCCAGGGGCAACGCACAGATACGCAGTATTTT. Protein: CASSTQGQRTDTQYF. The full variable domain, completed using reference TRBV5-4 and TRBJ2-3, is ETGVTQSPTHLIKTRGQQVTLRCSSQSGHNTVSWYQQALGQGPQFIFQYYREEENGRGNFPPRFSGLQFPNYSSELNVNALELDDSALYLCASSTQGQRTDTQYFGPGTRLTVL.